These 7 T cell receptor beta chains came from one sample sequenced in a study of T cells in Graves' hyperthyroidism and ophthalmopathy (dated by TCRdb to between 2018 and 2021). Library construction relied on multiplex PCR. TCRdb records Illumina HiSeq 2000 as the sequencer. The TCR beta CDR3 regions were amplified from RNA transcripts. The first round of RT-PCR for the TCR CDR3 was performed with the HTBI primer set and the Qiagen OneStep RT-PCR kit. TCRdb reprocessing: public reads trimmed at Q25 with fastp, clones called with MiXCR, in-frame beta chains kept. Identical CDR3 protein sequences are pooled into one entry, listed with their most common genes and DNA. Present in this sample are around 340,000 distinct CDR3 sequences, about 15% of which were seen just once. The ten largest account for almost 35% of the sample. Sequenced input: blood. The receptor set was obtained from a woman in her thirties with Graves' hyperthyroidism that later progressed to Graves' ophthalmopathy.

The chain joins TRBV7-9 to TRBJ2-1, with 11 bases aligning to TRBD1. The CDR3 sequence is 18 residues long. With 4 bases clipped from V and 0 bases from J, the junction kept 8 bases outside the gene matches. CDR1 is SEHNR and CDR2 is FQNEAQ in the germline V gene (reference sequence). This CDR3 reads CASSSRDRGSSSYNEQFF. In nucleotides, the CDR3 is TGTGCCAGCAGCTCCCGGGACAGGGGGTCTAGCTCCTACAATGAGCAGTTCTTC.

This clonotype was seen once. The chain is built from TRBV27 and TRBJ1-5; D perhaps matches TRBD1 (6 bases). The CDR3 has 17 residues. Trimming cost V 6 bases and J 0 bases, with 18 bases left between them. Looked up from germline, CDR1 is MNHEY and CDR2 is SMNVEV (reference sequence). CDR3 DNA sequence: TGTGCCAGCAGCTTAAAGGCAGGGGACAATAGCAATCAGCCCCAGCATTTT. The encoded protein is CASSLKAGDNSNQPQHF.

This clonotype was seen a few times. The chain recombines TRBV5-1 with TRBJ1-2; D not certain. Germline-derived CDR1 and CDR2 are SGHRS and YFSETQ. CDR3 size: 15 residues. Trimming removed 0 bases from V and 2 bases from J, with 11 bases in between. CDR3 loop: CASSLVLGQNYGYTF. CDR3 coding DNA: TGCGCCAGCAGCTTGGTGCTCGGTCAAAACTATGGCTACACCTTC.

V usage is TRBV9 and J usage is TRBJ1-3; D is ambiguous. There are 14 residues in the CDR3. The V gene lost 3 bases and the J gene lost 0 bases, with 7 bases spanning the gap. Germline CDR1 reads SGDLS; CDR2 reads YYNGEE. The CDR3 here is CASSGRSSGNTIYF. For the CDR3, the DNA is TGTGCCAGCAGCGGCCGGAGCTCTGGAAACACCATATATTTT.

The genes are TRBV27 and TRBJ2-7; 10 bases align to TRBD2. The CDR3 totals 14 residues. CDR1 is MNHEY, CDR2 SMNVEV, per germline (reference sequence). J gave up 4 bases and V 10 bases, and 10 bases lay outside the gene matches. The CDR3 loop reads CATHPTSGVYEQYV. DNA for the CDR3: TGTGCCACCCATCCTACTAGCGGGGTTTACGAGCAGTACGTC.

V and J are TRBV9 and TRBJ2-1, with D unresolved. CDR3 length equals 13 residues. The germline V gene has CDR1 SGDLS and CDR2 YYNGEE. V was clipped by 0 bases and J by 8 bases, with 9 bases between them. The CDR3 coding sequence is TGTGCCAGCAGCGTAGCTACGCAGGATGAGCAGTTCTTC. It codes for CASSVATQDEQFF.

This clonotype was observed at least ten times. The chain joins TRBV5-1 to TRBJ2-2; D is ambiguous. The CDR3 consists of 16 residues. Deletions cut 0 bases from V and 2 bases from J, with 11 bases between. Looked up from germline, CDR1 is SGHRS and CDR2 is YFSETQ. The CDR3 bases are TGCGCCAGCAGCTTGGGCGGCAGAATAAACACCGGGGAGCTGTTTTTT. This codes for CASSLGGRINTGELFF.